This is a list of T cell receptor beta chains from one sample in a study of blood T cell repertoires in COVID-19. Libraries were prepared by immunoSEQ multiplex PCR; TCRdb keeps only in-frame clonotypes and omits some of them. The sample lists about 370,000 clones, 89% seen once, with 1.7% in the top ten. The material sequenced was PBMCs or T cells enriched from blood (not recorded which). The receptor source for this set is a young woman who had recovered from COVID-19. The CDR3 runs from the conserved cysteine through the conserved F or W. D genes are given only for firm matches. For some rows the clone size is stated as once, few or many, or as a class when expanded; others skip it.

CDR3nt: TGCGCCAGCAGCTCCCTAGCGGGATTATACAATGAGCAGTTCTTC
CDR3aa: CASSSLAGLYNEQFF
abundance: -
len: 15
d_gene: TRBD2
v_gene: TRBV4-1
j_gene: TRBJ2-1

CDR3nt: TGCAGCGCCTTACAGGGGAGCAAAAACATTCAGTACTTC
CDR3aa: CSALQGSKNIQYF
abundance: -
len: 13
d_gene: TRBD1
v_gene: TRBV29-1
j_gene: TRBJ2-4

CDR3nt: TGTGCCAGCAGTAGAGGACACTTTATAGATGAGCAGTTCTTC
CDR3aa: CASSRGHFIDEQFF
abundance: -
len: 14
d_gene: -
v_gene: TRBV6-5
j_gene: TRBJ2-1

CDR3nt: TGCGCCAGCAGCTCTACCCTATACGTTATCTCGGCTTTCTTT
CDR3aa: CASSSTLYVISAFF
abundance: -
len: 14
d_gene: -
v_gene: TRBV5-1
j_gene: TRBJ1-1

CDR3nt: TGTGCCTGGAGTGCCCTGGGACAGCCGAACACTGAAGCTTTCTTT
CDR3aa: CAWSALGQPNTEAFF
abundance: -
len: 15
d_gene: TRBD1
v_gene: TRBV30
j_gene: TRBJ1-1

CDR3nt: TGTGCCAGCAGCCAAGATTTGGCGGGGGGGCGTCAAGAGACCCAGTACTTC
CDR3aa: CASSQDLAGGRQETQYF
abundance: -
len: 17
d_gene: TRBD2
v_gene: TRBV3-1/TRBV3-2
j_gene: TRBJ2-5

CDR3nt: TGCGCCAGCAGCCAAGAACACGCCGGGACAGGGGGTGAAAAACTGTTTTTT
CDR3aa: CASSQEHAGTGGEKLFF
abundance: -
len: 17
d_gene: TRBD1
v_gene: TRBV4-1
j_gene: TRBJ1-4

CDR3nt: TGCGCCAGCAGCCAAGAAGCCTTCGGGGAGCTGTTTTTT
CDR3aa: CASSQEAFGELFF
abundance: -
len: 13
d_gene: -
v_gene: TRBV4-1
j_gene: TRBJ2-2

CDR3nt: TGTGCCAGCAGTGAATACACAGGCTCTAATGAAAAACTGTTTTTT
CDR3aa: CASSEYTGSNEKLFF
abundance: few
len: 15
d_gene: -
v_gene: TRBV6-1
j_gene: TRBJ1-4

CDR3nt: TGTGCCAGCAGCTTGGGACTAGGAGAAGAGCAGTACTTC
CDR3aa: CASSLGLGEEQYF
abundance: -
len: 13
d_gene: TRBD2
v_gene: TRBV13
j_gene: TRBJ2-7

CDR3nt: TGTGCCAGCAGGAGCCAGGGAATGAACACTGAAGCTTTCTTT
CDR3aa: CASRSQGMNTEAFF
abundance: -
len: 14
d_gene: -
v_gene: TRBV6-5
j_gene: TRBJ1-1

CDR3nt: TGTGCCAGCAGCCCAAGCCTCGGGGAGCAGTACTTC
CDR3aa: CASSPSLGEQYF
abundance: -
len: 12
d_gene: -
v_gene: TRBV7-6
j_gene: TRBJ2-7

CDR3nt: TGTGCCAGCCAACCCTCCGGGTCCTCCTACGAGCAGTACTTC
CDR3aa: CASQPSGSSYEQYF
abundance: -
len: 14
d_gene: -
v_gene: TRBV6-5
j_gene: TRBJ2-7

CDR3nt: TGTGCCAGCAGTTATCCCGGGAGCTATGGCTACACCTTC
CDR3aa: CASSYPGSYGYTF
abundance: once
len: 13
d_gene: -
v_gene: TRBV27
j_gene: TRBJ1-2

CDR3nt: TGTGCCAGCAGCGTAGGAGGAGGGATCTCCTACGAGCAGTACTTC
CDR3aa: CASSVGGGISYEQYF
abundance: -
len: 15
d_gene: -
v_gene: TRBV9
j_gene: TRBJ2-7

CDR3nt: TGTGCCAGCAGCCGCCGACAGGGAGGCTATGGCTACACCTTC
CDR3aa: CASSRRQGGYGYTF
abundance: -
len: 14
d_gene: -
v_gene: TRBV21-1
j_gene: TRBJ1-2

CDR3nt: TGCGCCAGCAGCCCAGCACAGGGGGCGCTTGGCTACACCTTC
CDR3aa: CASSPAQGALGYTF
abundance: -
len: 14
d_gene: TRBD1
v_gene: TRBV4-1
j_gene: TRBJ1-2

CDR3nt: TGCGCCAGCAGCTTGGGACGGGGTATAGCGAGGGAGACCCAGTACTTC
CDR3aa: CASSLGRGIARETQYF
abundance: -
len: 16
d_gene: -
v_gene: TRBV5-1
j_gene: TRBJ2-5

CDR3nt: TGTGCCAGCAGTCTCCCGGGAGGGAACACTGAAGCTTTCTTT
CDR3aa: CASSLPGGNTEAFF
abundance: -
len: 14
d_gene: -
v_gene: TRBV27
j_gene: TRBJ1-1

CDR3nt: TGCGCCAGCAGCTATCAGGGGGCAACTGAAGCTTTCTTT
CDR3aa: CASSYQGATEAFF
abundance: -
len: 13
d_gene: TRBD1
v_gene: TRBV5-1
j_gene: TRBJ1-1

CDR3nt: TGTGCCAGCACCCTATTGGGGGGACGGCAGGGTGAGCAGTACTTC
CDR3aa: CASTLLGGRQGEQYF
abundance: -
len: 15
d_gene: -
v_gene: TRBV27
j_gene: TRBJ2-7

CDR3nt: TGTGCCAGCAGTGACAGGGAGGCTTATAATTCACCCCTCCACTTT
CDR3aa: CASSDREAYNSPLHF
abundance: -
len: 15
d_gene: -
v_gene: TRBV6-1
j_gene: TRBJ1-6